Presented here are 24 T cell receptor beta chains from one specimen sequenced in a study of blood T cell repertoires in COVID-19. This table comes from immunoSEQ multiplex PCR, and its TCRdb copy is limited to in-frame clones, with some not included. This sample has 150,000 to 180,000 clones; around 87% occur once, and the top ten carry about 16%. What was sequenced was peripheral blood. These receptors came from a woman aged 40 to 50 with acute or convalescent COVID-19.

The chain employs TRBV24-1 and TRBJ2-5; TRBD1 agrees at 9 bases. CDR1 and CDR2 from the germline V gene are KGHDR and SFDVKD. V lost 4 bases and J lost 4; bases outside the gene matches: 6. CDR3 length: 15 residues. CDR3 region: CATSETGQGGETQYF. The CDR3 DNA reads as TGTGCCACCAGTGAAACGGGACAGGGCGGAGAGACCCAGTACTTC.

The genes are TRBV19 and TRBJ1-5; D is undetermined. CDR3 length: 15 amino acids. Germline CDR1 LNHDA, CDR2 SQIVND (reference sequence). The ends were cut back, 7 bases at V and 9 bases at J, with 22 bases in the middle. In DNA form, the CDR3 reads TGTGCCAGTAAGGGAACCACTTACGGGATCGCGCCCCAGCATTTT. Its protein product is CASKGTTYGIAPQHF.

The table lists this clone with a count of one. The CDR3 sequence is CASNSGRGALSAFF. DNA for the CDR3: TGTGCCAGCAATTCGGGGAGGGGCGCGCTTTCGGCTTTCTTT. V and J are TRBV28 and TRBJ1-1; D possibly corresponds to TRBD1 (5 bases). Germline V CDR1 and CDR2: MDHEN, SYDVKM. This CDR3 has 14 amino acids. Trimming removed 7 bases at V and 11 bases at J, with 23 bases between.

This sequence joins TRBV27 and TRBJ1-5; a weak D match, TRBD1 (5 bases). V was cut by 6 bases and J by 4 bases, with 10 bases left in between. CDR3 length: 13 amino acids. The germline V gene encodes CDR1 MNHEY and CDR2 SMNVEV (reference sequence). CDR3 amino acids: CASRSGGNQPQHF. In DNA form, the CDR3 reads TGTGCCAGCAGATCCGGGGGAAATCAGCCCCAGCATTTT.

J is TRBJ2-1 and V is TRBV19; a possible D gene is TRBD2 (6 bases). This CDR3 region has 15 residues. V lost 4 bases and J 7 bases, leaving 17 bases between the germline ends. Germline-derived CDR1 and CDR2 are LNHDA and SQIVND (reference sequence). CDR3 in DNA: TGTGCCAGTAGTAACATACACTACGGGAGTAATGAGCAGTTCTTC. This sequence encodes CASSNIHYGSNEQFF.

This chain connects TRBV21-1 to TRBJ1-1; the D call of TRBD1 is as the table states it, not checked on the DNA. TRBV21-1 is designated a pseudogene. The CDR3 loop spans 14 amino acids. The CDR3 sequence is CASSNQGRNTEAFF. Written as DNA, the CDR3 is TGTGCCAGCAGCAATCAGGGGCGTAACACTGAAGCTTTCTTT.

The chain is built from TRBV15 and TRBJ2-3; the D gene is possibly TRBD2 (5 bases). This CDR3 spans 18 amino acids. The ends were cut back, 0 bases at V and 0 bases at J, with 16 bases in the middle. Germline CDR1 is LNHNV and CDR2 is YYDKDF (reference sequence). The CDR3 DNA reads TGTGCCACCAGCAGAGATACAGCGGTACGCCAGAGCACAGATACGCAGTATTTT. Amino acids: CATSRDTAVRQSTDTQYF.

The CDR3 is CASSQRLAGEQETQYF. CDR3 DNA sequence: TGTGCCAGCAGCCAAAGACTAGCGGGCGAACAAGAGACCCAGTACTTC. This chain joins TRBV3-1 (or the pseudogene TRBV3-2) and TRBJ2-5; 10 nucleotides agree with TRBD2. Germline assignment: CDR1 LGHDT and CDR2 YNNKEL (reference sequence). This CDR3 contains 16 residues. J lost 2 bases, V lost 2 bases, and 5 bases had no gene match.

As regards this clone: The same CDR3 also results from other DNA sequences found in this sample. The V and J genes are TRBV27 and TRBJ1-5; D not resolved. V was pared by 4 bases and J by 7 bases, with 11 bases between. This CDR3 region has 13 residues. Germline CDR1 and CDR2: MNHEY and SMNVEV (reference sequence). CDR3 residues: CASSSLGGQPQHF. DNA for the CDR3: TGTGCCAGCAGTTCCTTGGGAGGCCAGCCCCAGCATTTT.

V and J are TRBV4-1 and TRBJ2-7; TRBD2 agrees at 10 bases. The length of the CDR3 is 17 residues. The germline gives CDR1 MGHRA, CDR2 YSYEKL. V was clipped by 3 bases and J by 5 bases; unmatched bases: 13. In DNA, the CDR3 is TGCGCCAGCAGCCACCCGCCTGAACTAGCGGGGAAAGACGAGCAGTACTTC. It specifies CASSHPPELAGKDEQYF.

This sequence joins TRBV29-1 and TRBJ2-1; D gene uncertain. This CDR3 spans 10 amino acids. In germline, CDR1 is SQVTM, CDR2 ANQGSEA. Trimming pared 2 bases from V and 9 bases from J, leaving 5 bases between. The DNA of the CDR3 is TGCAGCGTTGAAACGGGTGAGCAGTTCTTC. It encodes CSVETGEQFF.

The table lists this clone with a few counts. The chain couples TRBV4-2 to TRBJ2-7, with 12 bases aligning to TRBD2. CDR3 size: 16 residues. V lost 3 bases and J lost 2; bases outside the gene matches: 5. Germline CDR1 and CDR2: LGHNA and YNFKEQ. The CDR3 nucleotides read TGTGCCAGCAGCCAGGAGACTAGCGGGGGCCCCTACGAGCAGTACTTC. Residues: CASSQETSGGPYEQYF.

This sequence joins TRBV11-3 and TRBJ2-5, with D possibly matching TRBD1 (6 bases). There are 14 residues in the CDR3. Germline V gives CDR1 SGHNT, CDR2 YENEEA. The V gene lost 5 bases and the J gene lost 1 base, with 11 bases spanning the gap. CDR3 protein: CASSLNRAQETQYF. The CDR3 region has the DNA TGTGCCAGCAGCCTAAACAGGGCCCAAGAGACCCAGTACTTC.

The chain employs TRBV5-6 and TRBJ2-3; no definite D call. CDR1 and CDR2 (germline): SGHDT, YYEEEE. V was clipped by 5 bases and J by 1 base, with 8 bases between them. There are 13 residues in the CDR3. The chain's CDR3 is CASRKSGTDTQYF. The CDR3 coding sequence is TGTGCCAGCAGGAAGTCAGGCACAGATACGCAGTATTTT.

This chain connects TRBV28 to TRBJ2-3, with 15 bases matching TRBD2. Germline CDR1 reads MDHEN; CDR2 reads SYDVKM. Trimming took 10 bases from V and 4 from J; bases not matched to a gene: 9. The CDR3 runs to 16 residues. CDR3 in DNA: TGTGCCACCGGACTAGCGGGAGGGCGCCAGGCAGATACGCAGTATTTT. The encoded protein is CATGLAGGRQADTQYF.

V and J are TRBV9 and TRBJ1-1, with D tentatively TRBD1 (6 bases). CDR3 length: 13 residues. Trimming took 3 bases from V and 1 from J, leaving 7 bases between them. Germline CDR1 is SGDLS and CDR2 is YYNGEE. CDR3 residues: CASSGRGNTEAFF. The CDR3 DNA sequence: TGTGCCAGCAGCGGCAGGGGGAACACTGAAGCTTTCTTT.

This sequence joins TRBV9 and TRBJ2-3; 9 bases agree with TRBD2. Germline V CDR1 and CDR2: SGDLS, YYNGEE. The CDR3 runs to 16 residues. Germline trimming cut 1 base from V and 4 bases from J; bases unmatched to any gene: 7. The CDR3 coding sequence is TGTGCCAGCAGCGTACTTAGCGGGAGTGTATCAGATACGCAGTATTTT. It codes for CASSVLSGSVSDTQYF.

J is TRBJ1-1 and V is TRBV6-5; D is undetermined. CDR1 MNHEY and CDR2 SVGAGI come from the germline V gene. V was trimmed by 1 base and J by 0 bases, leaving 9 bases between them. The CDR3 is 15 amino acids. DNA for the CDR3: TGTGCCAGCAGTTACTTTCCCAGCGTGAACACTGAAGCTTTCTTT. It is translated as CASSYFPSVNTEAFF.

This rearrangement joins TRBV24-1 to TRBJ2-1; 14 positions agree with TRBD2. The germline V gene encodes CDR1 KGHDR and CDR2 SFDVKD. The trim removed 4 bases at V and 5 bases at J, leaving 3 bases unmatched. The CDR3 runs to 16 residues. CDR3 in DNA: TGTGCCACCAGTGACTCGGGACTAGCGGGAGACAATGAGCAGTTCTTC. Its protein is CATSDSGLAGDNEQFF.

The V gene is TRBV5-1, the J gene TRBJ2-1; 10 nucleotides match TRBD2. The CDR3 is 14 amino acids. The V segment lost 2 bases and the J segment 5 bases; nucleotides outside the gene matches: 1. Germline assignment: CDR1 SGHRS and CDR2 YFSETQ. CDR3 sequence: CASSFTSGNNEQFF. CDR3 nucleotide sequence: TGCGCCAGCAGCTTTACTAGCGGGAACAATGAGCAGTTCTTC. Using reference TRBV5-1 and TRBJ2-1 for the parts outside the CDR3, the full variable domain is KAGVTQTPRYLIKTRGQQVTLSCSPISGHRSVSWYQQTPGQGLQFLFEYFSETQRNKGNFPGRFSGRQFSNSRSEMNVSTLELGDSALYLCASSFTSGNNEQFFGPGTRLTVL.

V usage is TRBV6-1 and J usage is TRBJ1-6; D remains ambiguous. CDR1 MNHNS and CDR2 SASEGT come from the germline V gene. V lost 1 base to trimming and J lost 7 bases, with 11 bases between them. The CDR3 contains 15 residues. DNA of the CDR3: TGTGCCAGCAGTGAAGACAATTCATGGAATTCACCCCTCCACTTT. Its translation is CASSEDNSWNSPLHF.

The V gene is TRBV2, the J gene TRBJ2-4, with D tentatively TRBD1 (5 bases). Trimming cost V 5 bases and J 5 bases, with 10 bases left between them. Germline lookup yields CDR1 SNHLY and CDR2 FYNNEI. This CDR3 has 13 residues. Here the CDR3 reads CASSQGIQNIQYF. DNA of the CDR3: TGTGCCAGCAGTCAGGGAATCCAAAACATTCAGTACTTC.

The chain recombines TRBV16 with TRBJ1-1; D is possibly TRBD1 (5 bases). V gave up 3 bases and J gave up 4 bases, with 24 bases separating them. The germline gives CDR1 KGHSY, CDR2 FQNENV. CDR3 length equals 18 residues. CDR3 DNA sequence: TGTGCCAGCAGCCACCCGGGGAGGACCCAGGGTCGGGTCACTGAAGCTTTCTTT. Translated, it gives CASSHPGRTQGRVTEAFF.

The chain couples TRBV5-1 to TRBJ2-5; D unresolved. The germline V and J ends were trimmed by 7 bases and 1 base, with 8 bases remaining between them. Germline CDR1 SGHRS, CDR2 YFSETQ. The CDR3 sequence is 12 residues long. DNA for the CDR3: TGCGCCAGCCGCTCCATCCAAGAGACCCAGTACTTC. This encodes CASRSIQETQYF.